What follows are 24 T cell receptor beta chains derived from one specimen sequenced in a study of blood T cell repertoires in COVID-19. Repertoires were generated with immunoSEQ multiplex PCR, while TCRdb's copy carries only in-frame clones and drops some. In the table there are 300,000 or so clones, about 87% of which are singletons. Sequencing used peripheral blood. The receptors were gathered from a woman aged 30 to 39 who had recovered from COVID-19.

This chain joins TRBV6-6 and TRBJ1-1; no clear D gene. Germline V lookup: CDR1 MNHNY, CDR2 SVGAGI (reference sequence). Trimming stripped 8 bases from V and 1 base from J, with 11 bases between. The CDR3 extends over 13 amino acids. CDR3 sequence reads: CASCRHSNTEAFF. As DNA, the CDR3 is TGTGCCAGCTGTAGACATTCGAACACTGAAGCTTTCTTT.

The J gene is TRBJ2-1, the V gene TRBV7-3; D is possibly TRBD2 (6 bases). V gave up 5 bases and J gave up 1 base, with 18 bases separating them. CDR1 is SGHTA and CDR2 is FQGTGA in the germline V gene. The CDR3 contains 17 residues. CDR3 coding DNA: TGTGCCAGCAGCCCGCGGGCTAGCGCTGGATCCTACAATGAGCAGTTCTTC. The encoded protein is CASSPRASAGSYNEQFF.

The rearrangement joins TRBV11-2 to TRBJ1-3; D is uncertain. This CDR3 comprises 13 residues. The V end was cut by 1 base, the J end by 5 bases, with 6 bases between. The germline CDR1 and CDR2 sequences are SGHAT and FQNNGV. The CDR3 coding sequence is TGTGCCAGCAGCTTAGGCGGCAGAAACACCATATATTTT. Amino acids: CASSLGGRNTIYF.

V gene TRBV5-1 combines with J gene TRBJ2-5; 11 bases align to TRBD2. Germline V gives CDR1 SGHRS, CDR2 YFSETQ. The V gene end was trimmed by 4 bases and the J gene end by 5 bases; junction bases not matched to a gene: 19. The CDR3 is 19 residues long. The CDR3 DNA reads TGCGCCAGCAGCAGTCAACTAGCGGGGGAGGTGAAATTCGGGGAGACCCAGTACTTC. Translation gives CASSSQLAGEVKFGETQYF.

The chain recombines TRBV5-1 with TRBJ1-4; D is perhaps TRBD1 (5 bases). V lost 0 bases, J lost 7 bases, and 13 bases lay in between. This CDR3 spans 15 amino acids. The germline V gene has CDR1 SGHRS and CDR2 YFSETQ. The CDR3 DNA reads TGCGCCAGCAGCTTGGCCCAGGGAGGGAGTGAAAAACTGTTTTTT. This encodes CASSLAQGGSEKLFF.

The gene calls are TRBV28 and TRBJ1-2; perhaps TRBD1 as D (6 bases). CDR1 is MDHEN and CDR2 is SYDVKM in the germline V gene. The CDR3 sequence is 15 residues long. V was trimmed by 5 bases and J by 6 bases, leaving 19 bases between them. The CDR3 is CASSPAGRAGDGYTF. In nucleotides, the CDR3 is TGTGCCAGCAGTCCAGCCGGACGTGCAGGGGATGGCTACACCTTC.

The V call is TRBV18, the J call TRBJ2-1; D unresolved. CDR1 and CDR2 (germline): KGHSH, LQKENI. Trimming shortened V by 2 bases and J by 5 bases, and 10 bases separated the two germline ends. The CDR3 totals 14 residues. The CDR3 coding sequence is TGTGCCAGCTCACCAATCGTTGGAGACAATGAGCAGTTCTTC. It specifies CASSPIVGDNEQFF.

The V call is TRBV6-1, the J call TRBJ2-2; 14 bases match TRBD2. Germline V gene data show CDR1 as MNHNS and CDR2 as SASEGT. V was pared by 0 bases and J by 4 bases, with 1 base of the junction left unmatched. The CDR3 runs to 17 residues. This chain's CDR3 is CASSEAGTSGGTGELFF. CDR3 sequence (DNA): TGTGCCAGCAGTGAAGCGGGGACTAGCGGGGGCACCGGGGAGCTGTTTTTT.

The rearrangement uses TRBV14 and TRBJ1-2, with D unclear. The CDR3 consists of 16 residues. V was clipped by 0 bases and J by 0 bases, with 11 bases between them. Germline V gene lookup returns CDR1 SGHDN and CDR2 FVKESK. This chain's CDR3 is CASSQDSQSANYGYTF. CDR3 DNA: TGTGCCAGCAGCCAAGATTCCCAATCAGCTAACTATGGCTACACCTTC.

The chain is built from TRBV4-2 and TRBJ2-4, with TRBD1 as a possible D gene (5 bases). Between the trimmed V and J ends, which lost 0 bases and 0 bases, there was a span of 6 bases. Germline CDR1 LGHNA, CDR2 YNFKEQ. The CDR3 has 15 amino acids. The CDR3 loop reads CASSQDRVAKNIQYF. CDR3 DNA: TGTGCCAGCAGCCAAGACAGGGTAGCCAAAAACATTCAGTACTTC.

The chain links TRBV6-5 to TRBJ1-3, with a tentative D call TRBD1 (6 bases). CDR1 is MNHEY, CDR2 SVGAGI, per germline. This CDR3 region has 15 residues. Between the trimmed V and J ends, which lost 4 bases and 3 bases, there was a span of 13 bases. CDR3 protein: CASSLAGEIGNTIYF. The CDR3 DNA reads TGTGCCAGCAGTTTAGCAGGGGAGATTGGAAACACCATATATTTT.

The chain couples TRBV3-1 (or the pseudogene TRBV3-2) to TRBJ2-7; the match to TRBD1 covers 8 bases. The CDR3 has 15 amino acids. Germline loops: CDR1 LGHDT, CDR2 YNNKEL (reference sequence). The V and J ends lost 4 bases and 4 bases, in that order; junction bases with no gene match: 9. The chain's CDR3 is CASSLRTGSNYEQYF. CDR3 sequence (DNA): TGTGCCAGCAGCCTAAGGACAGGGTCAAATTACGAGCAGTACTTC.

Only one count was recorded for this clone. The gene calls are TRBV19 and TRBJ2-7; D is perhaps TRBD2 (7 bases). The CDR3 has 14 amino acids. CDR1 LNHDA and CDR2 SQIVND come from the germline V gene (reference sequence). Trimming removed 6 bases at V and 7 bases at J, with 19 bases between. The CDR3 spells CASSEGGYRGEQYF. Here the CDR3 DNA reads TGTGCCAGTAGCGAGGGGGGGTACCGGGGGGAGCAGTACTTC.

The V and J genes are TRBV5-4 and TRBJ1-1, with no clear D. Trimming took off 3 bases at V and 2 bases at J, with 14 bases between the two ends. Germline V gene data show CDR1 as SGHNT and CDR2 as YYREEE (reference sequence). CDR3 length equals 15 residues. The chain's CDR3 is CASSSGDGFNTEAFF. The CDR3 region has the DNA TGTGCCAGCAGCTCCGGAGACGGATTTAACACTGAAGCTTTCTTT. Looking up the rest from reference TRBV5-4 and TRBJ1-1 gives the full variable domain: ETGVTQSPTHLIKTRGQQVTLRCSSQSGHNTVSWYQQALGQGPQFIFQYYREEENGRGNFPPRFSGLQFPNYSSELNVNALELDDSALYLCASSSGDGFNTEAFFGQGTRLTVV.

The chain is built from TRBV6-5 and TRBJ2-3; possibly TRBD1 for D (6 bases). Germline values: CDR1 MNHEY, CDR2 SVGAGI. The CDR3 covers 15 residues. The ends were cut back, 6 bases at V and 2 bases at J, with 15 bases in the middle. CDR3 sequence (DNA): TGTGCCAGCAGCCGAAGGGGGACAACCACAGATACGCAGTATTTT. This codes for CASSRRGTTTDTQYF.

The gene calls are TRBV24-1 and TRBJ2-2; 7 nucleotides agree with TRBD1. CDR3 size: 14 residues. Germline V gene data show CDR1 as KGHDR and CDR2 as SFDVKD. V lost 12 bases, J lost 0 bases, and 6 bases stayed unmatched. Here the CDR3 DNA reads TGTGCCTCGGAAGGGACAGCGAACACCGGGGAGCTGTTTTTT. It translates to CASEGTANTGELFF.

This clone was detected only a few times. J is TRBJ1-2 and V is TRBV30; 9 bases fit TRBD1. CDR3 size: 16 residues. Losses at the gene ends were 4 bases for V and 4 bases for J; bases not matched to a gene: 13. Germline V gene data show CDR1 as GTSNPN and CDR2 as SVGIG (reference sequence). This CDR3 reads CAWTGTGLNPGYGYTF. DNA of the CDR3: TGTGCCTGGACCGGGACAGGGCTGAATCCAGGCTATGGCTACACCTTC.

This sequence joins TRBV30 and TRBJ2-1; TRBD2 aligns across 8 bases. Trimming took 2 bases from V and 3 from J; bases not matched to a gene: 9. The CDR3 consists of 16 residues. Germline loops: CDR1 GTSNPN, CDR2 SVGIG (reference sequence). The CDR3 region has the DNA TGTGCCTGGAGTAAAGAGAGCGGGAGACTCTACAATGAGCAGTTCTTC. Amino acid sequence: CAWSKESGRLYNEQFF.

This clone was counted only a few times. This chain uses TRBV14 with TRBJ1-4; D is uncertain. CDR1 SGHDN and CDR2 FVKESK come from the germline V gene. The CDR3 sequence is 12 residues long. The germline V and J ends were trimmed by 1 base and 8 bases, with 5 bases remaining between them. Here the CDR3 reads CASSQGPEKLFF. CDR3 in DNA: TGTGCCAGCAGCCAAGGGCCCGAAAAACTGTTTTTT.

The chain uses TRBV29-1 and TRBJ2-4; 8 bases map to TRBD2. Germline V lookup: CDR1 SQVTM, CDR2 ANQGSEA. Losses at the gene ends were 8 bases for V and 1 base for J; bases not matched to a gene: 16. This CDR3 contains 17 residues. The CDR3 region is CSPQWVREARAKNIQYF. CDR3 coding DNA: TGCAGCCCCCAATGGGTGCGGGAGGCGAGGGCCAAAAACATTCAGTACTTC.

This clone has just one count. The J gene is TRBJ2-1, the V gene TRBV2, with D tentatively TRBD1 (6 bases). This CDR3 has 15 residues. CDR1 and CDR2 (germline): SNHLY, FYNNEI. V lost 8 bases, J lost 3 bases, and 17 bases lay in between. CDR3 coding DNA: TGTGCCAGCGGAAGGGGGACCGAAGGCTACAATGAGCAGTTCTTC. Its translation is CASGRGTEGYNEQFF.

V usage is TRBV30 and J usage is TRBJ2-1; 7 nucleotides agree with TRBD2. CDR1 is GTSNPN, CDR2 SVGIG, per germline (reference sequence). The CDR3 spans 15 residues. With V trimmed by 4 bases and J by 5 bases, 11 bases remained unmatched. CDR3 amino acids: CAWIVPGGINNEQFF. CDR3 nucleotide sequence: TGTGCCTGGATAGTTCCCGGGGGGATAAACAATGAGCAGTTCTTC.

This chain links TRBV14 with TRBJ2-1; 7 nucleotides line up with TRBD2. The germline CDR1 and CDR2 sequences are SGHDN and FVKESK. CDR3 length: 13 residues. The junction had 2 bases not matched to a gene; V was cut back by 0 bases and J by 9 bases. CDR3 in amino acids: CASSQDRGGEQFF. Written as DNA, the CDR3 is TGTGCCAGCAGCCAAGATCGCGGGGGTGAGCAGTTCTTC. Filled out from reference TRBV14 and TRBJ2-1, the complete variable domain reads EAGVTQFPSHSVIEKGQTVTLRCDPISGHDNLYWYRRVMGKEIKFLLHFVKESKQDESGMPNNRFLAERTGGTYSTLKVQPAELEDSGVYFCASSQDRGGEQFFGPGTRLTVL.

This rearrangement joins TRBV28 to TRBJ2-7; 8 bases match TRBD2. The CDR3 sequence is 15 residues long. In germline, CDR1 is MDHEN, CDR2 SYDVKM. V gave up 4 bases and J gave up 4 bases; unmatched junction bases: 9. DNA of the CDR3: TGTGCCAGCAGTTCGACCGGGGGGGCCCGTTACGAGCAGTACTTC. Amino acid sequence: CASSSTGGARYEQYF.